The 2 T cell receptor beta chains below were found in one sample sequenced in a study of spatial heterogeneity in lung cancer. Time point indicated: sample taken at primary tumor resection. These receptors have no identified antigens. MiXCR was run by TCRdb on the 5' RACE reads, yielding one entry per CDR3 protein. The top ten clones hold roughly 28% of a sample with 4,000 to 5,000 distinct CDR3 sequences, roughly an eighth of them seen once. Broader study findings: In tumors, expanded intratumoral alpha and beta TCR counts tracked mutation counts.

The sequencing used lung tumor tissue, collected at surgery. Source of these receptors: a male donor with early-stage non-small cell lung cancer.

Within the sample, this clonotype is large (0.1 to 1%). This beta chain is an unintended read in a library built for alpha chains; its size means little. The rearrangement joins TRBV9 to TRBJ2-1; 7 positions match TRBD1. Germline CDR1 is SGDLS and CDR2 is YYNGEE. The CDR3 consists of 14 residues. Losses at the gene ends were 4 bases for V and 8 bases for J; bases not matched to a gene: 9. CDR3: CASSIRQGKDEQFF. The CDR3 nucleotides read TGTGCCAGCAGCATTCGACAGGGTAAAGATGAGCAGTTCTTC.

By sample share, this clonotype is medium-sized. This beta chain is off target for a library built for alpha chains, so its abundance means little. The chain carries TRBV5-4 and TRBJ2-7; 13 bases align to TRBD2. J lost 1 base, V lost 2 bases, and 3 bases had no gene match. There are 16 residues in the CDR3. Germline loops: CDR1 SGHNT, CDR2 YYREEE (reference sequence). The CDR3 DNA follows: TGTGCCAGCAGCTTAGGACTAGCGGGAGAGTCCTACGAGCAGTACTTC. Translation: CASSLGLAGESYEQYF.